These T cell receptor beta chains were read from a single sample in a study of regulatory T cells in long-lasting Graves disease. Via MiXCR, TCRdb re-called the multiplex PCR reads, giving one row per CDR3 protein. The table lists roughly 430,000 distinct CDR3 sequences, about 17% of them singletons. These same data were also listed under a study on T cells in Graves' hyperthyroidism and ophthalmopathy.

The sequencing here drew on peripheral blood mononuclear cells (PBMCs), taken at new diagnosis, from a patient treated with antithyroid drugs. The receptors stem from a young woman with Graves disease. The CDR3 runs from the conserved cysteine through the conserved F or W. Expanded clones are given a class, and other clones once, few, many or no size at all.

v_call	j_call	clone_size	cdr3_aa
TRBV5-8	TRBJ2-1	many	CASSLRDRAGEQFF
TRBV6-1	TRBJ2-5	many	CASSPGTSEETQYF
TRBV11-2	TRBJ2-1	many	CASSLNSVNEQFF
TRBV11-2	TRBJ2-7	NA	CASSSGTGWEGQYF
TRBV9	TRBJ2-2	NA	CASSVGRGYGELFF
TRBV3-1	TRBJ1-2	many	CASSQDGAQDF
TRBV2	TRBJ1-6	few	CASSEGGEIYSPLHF
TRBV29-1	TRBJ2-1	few	CSHYSGRGNEQFF
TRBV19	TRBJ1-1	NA	CASSIRGKYTEAFF
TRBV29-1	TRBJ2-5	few	CSVEEVGGTQETQYF
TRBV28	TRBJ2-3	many	CASRPSWGRASTDTQYF
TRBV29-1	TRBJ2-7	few	CSVAYSPYEQYF
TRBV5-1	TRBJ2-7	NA	CASSFHRGGLAGTYEQYF
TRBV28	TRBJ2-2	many	CATQTKGTPGSGELFF
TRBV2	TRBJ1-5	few	CASSEPSDSRSNQPQHF
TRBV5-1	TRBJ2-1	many	CASNSGLAGVWGNEQFF
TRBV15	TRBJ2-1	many	CATTGLNYNEQFF
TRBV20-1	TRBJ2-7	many	CSGLDRGIYEQYF
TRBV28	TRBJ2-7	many	CASSFGSGRETQLRRGGYEQYF
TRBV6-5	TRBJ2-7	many	CASSYTGGVSYEQYF
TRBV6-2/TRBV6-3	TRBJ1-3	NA	CASSPGYSGNTIYF
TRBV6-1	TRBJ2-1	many	CASSEVAGTKEGQFF
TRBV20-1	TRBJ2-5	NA	CSARDPRTSGSRSTQYF
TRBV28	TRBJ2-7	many	CASSLVPGGGAYEQYF
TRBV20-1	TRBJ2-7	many	CSATRGYEQYF
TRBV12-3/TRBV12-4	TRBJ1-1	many	CASSLSQGWNTEAFF
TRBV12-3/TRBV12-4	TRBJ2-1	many	CASRPLAGATYNEQFF